These 6 T cell receptor beta chains were all obtained from the same sample, sequenced in a study of blood T cell repertoires in COVID-19. TCRdb's copy holds only in-frame clones and misses some; the assay was immunoSEQ multiplex PCR. The sample has 330,000 or so clones; 87% are singletons. Sequencing was performed on peripheral blood. All receptors come from a young man with COVID-19, enrolled during active disease.

The rearrangement joins TRBV13 to TRBJ2-7; maybe TRBD1 (6 bases). V lost 1 base to trimming and J lost 5 bases, with 12 bases between them. The CDR3 contains 14 residues. CDR1 PRHDT and CDR2 FYEKMQ come from the germline V gene (reference sequence). DNA for the CDR3: TGTGCCAGCAGCTTAGAACCCAGGGGTAACGAGCAGTACTTC. Translating it yields CASSLEPRGNEQYF.

J is TRBJ2-3 and V is TRBV15, with TRBD2 matching over 8 bases. Germline values: CDR1 LNHNV, CDR2 YYDKDF (reference sequence). V trimming: 3 bases; J trimming: 2 bases; junction bases outside the gene matches: 4. The CDR3 spans 15 residues. CDR3 protein: CATSSTAGVTDTQYF. In nucleotides, the CDR3 is TGTGCCACCAGCAGTACAGCGGGGGTCACAGATACGCAGTATTTT.

The chain links TRBV19 to TRBJ1-5, with 10 bases aligning to TRBD1. The V gene's germline CDR1 is LNHDA and CDR2 SQIVND (reference sequence). With 5 bases clipped from V and 5 bases from J, the junction kept 6 bases outside the gene matches. The CDR3 loop spans 15 amino acids. DNA of the CDR3: TGTGCCAGTAGTCCAGACAGGGGGCACCATCAGCCCCAGCATTTT. Protein: CASSPDRGHHQPQHF.

V usage is TRBV28 and J usage is TRBJ2-1; TRBD2 agrees at 13 bases. Germline V CDR1 and CDR2: MDHEN, SYDVKM. This CDR3 spans 16 amino acids. The V and J ends lost 1 base and 10 bases, in that order; junction bases with no gene match: 7. Here the CDR3 reads CASSLSGEGLAGEQFF. The CDR3 DNA reads as TGTGCCAGCAGTTTATCGGGAGAGGGACTAGCGGGGGAGCAGTTCTTC.

J is TRBJ1-1 and V is TRBV27, with D tentatively TRBD1 (6 bases). Germline V gene sequence: CDR1 MNHEY, CDR2 SMNVEV (reference sequence). This CDR3 has 15 amino acids. The ends were cut back, 1 base at V and 0 bases at J, with 9 bases in the middle. The CDR3 DNA reads TGTGCCAGCAGTTTATTTACAGGGCTGAACACTGAAGCTTTCTTT. It codes for CASSLFTGLNTEAFF.

The chain links TRBV6-6 to TRBJ2-5; 10 bases align to TRBD1. CDR3 size: 15 residues. Trimming cost V 5 bases and J 4 bases; bases outside gene matches: 7. In germline, CDR1 is MNHNY, CDR2 SVGAGI (reference sequence). The CDR3 nucleotides read TGTGCCAGCAGTCGGGACAGGGGCGCAAGAGAGACCCAGTACTTC. It codes for CASSRDRGARETQYF.